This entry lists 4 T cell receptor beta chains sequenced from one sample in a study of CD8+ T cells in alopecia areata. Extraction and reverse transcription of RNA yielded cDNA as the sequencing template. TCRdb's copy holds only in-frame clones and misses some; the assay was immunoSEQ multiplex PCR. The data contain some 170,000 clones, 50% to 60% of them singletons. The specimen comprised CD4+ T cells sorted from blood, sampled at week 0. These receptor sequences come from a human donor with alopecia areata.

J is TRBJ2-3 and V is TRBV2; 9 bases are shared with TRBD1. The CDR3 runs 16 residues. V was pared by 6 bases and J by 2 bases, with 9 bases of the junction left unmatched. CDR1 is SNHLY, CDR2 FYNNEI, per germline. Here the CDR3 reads CASSRDRAGNTDTQYF. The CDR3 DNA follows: TGTGCCAGCAGCCGGGACAGGGCTGGGAACACAGATACGCAGTATTTT. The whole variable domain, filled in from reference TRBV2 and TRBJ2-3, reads EPEVTQTPSHQVTQMGQEVILRCVPISNHLYFYWYRQILGQKVEFLVSFYNNEISEKSEIFDDQFSVERPDGSNFTLKIRSTKLEDSAMYFCASSRDRAGNTDTQYFGPGTRLTVL.

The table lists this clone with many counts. In DNA form, the CDR3 reads TGTGCCAGCAGCCGATATCCGCAGGGGTCCGGCACTGAAGCTTTCTTT. This gives the protein CASSRYPQGSGTEAFF. The chain joins TRBV11-1 to TRBJ1-1; possibly TRBD1 for D (6 bases). The CDR3 consists of 16 residues. Germline values: CDR1 SGHAT, CDR2 FQDESV (reference sequence). Trimming cost V 5 bases and J 4 bases, with 20 bases left between them.

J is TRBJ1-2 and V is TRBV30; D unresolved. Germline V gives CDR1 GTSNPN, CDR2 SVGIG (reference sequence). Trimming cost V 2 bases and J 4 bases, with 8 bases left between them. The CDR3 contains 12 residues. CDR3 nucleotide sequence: TGTGCCTGGAGTTCTGACTTCTATGGCTACACCTTC. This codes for CAWSSDFYGYTF.

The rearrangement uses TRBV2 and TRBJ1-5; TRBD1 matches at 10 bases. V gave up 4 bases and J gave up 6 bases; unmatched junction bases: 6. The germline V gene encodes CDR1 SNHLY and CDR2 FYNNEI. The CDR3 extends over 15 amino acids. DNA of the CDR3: TGTGCCAGCAGTGCTGCGACAGGGGGCTCTCAGCCCCAGCATTTT. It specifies CASSAATGGSQPQHF. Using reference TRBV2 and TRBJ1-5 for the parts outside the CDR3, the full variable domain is EPEVTQTPSHQVTQMGQEVILRCVPISNHLYFYWYRQILGQKVEFLVSFYNNEISEKSEIFDDQFSVERPDGSNFTLKIRSTKLEDSAMYFCASSAATGGSQPQHFGDGTRLSIL.